Below, 12 T cell receptor beta chains from the same sample are listed, as sequenced in a study of blood T cell repertoires in COVID-19. The data were produced by immunoSEQ multiplex PCR, yet TCRdb's version contains in-frame clones alone and is incomplete. The table lists 80,000 to 100,000 clones, over 70% of them singletons. The sequencing sample was made of peripheral blood. The source of these receptors is a man aged 55 to 70 with acute or convalescent COVID-19.

This clone was observed once. The chain has TRBV7-9 and TRBJ1-4; 10 bases line up with TRBD1. This CDR3 comprises 15 residues. Germline V gene data show CDR1 as SEHNR and CDR2 as FQNEAQ (reference sequence). V was pared by 5 bases and J by 7 bases, with 7 bases of the junction left unmatched. The CDR3 coding sequence is TGTGCCAGCAGCCTTCGGGACAGGGGCCCTGAAAAACTGTTTTTT. It is translated as CASSLRDRGPEKLFF.

The chain combines TRBV7-3 with TRBJ2-1; 9 positions match TRBD2. V lost 3 bases and J lost 6; bases outside the gene matches: 3. This CDR3 has 14 amino acids. Looked up from germline, CDR1 is SGHTA and CDR2 is FQGTGA. In DNA form, the CDR3 reads TGTGCCAGCAGCTTGTTAGCGGGAGCCAATGAGCAGTTCTTC. This translates into CASSLLAGANEQFF. The whole variable domain, filled in from reference TRBV7-3 and TRBJ2-1, reads GAGVSQTPSNKVTEKGKYVELRCDPISGHTALYWYRQSLGQGPEFLIYFQGTGAADDSGLPNDRFFAVRPEGSVSTLKIQRTERGDSAVYLCASSLLAGANEQFFGPGTRLTVL.

This clone occurred once. J is TRBJ2-5 and V is TRBV18; 7 positions agree with TRBD1. CDR1 is KGHSH, CDR2 LQKENI, per germline. This CDR3 is 15 amino acids long. V trimming: 5 bases; J trimming: 5 bases; junction bases outside the gene matches: 11. CDR3 in DNA: TGTGCCAGCTCAGGACAGGTCCCACCGGGGGAGACCCAGTACTTC. This codes for CASSGQVPPGETQYF.

The rearrangement joins TRBV11-3 to TRBJ1-5, with 9 bases identical to TRBD1. From germline, CDR1 is SGHNT and CDR2 YENEEA. There are 17 residues in the CDR3. Trimming cost V 3 bases and J 1 base; bases outside gene matches: 7. CDR3 DNA sequence: TGTGCCAGCAGCTTCGGACAGGGGTTAGTAAGCAATCAGCCCCAGCATTTT. This codes for CASSFGQGLVSNQPQHF. The full variable domain, completed using reference TRBV11-3 and TRBJ1-5, is EAGVVQSPRYKIIEKKQPVAFWCNPISGHNTLYWYLQNLGQGPELLIRYENEEAVDDSQLPKDRFSAERLKGVDSTLKIQPAELGDSAVYLCASSFGQGLVSNQPQHFGDGTRLSIL.

V usage is TRBV7-8 and J usage is TRBJ1-5, with D possibly being TRBD1 (5 bases). V shed 4 bases and J shed 9 bases, with 16 bases lying between them. The germline V gene encodes CDR1 SGHVS and CDR2 FQNEAQ. The CDR3 is 14 residues long. Here the CDR3 reads CASSSEFRTLPQHF. Written as DNA, the CDR3 is TGTGCCAGCAGCTCCGAATTCCGGACACTGCCCCAGCATTTT.

V is TRBV24-1 and J is TRBJ2-2, with D possibly matching TRBD2 (5 bases). V was clipped by 3 bases and J by 2 bases, with 9 bases between them. From germline, CDR1 is KGHDR and CDR2 SFDVKD. The CDR3 has 15 amino acids. In nucleotides, the CDR3 is TGTGCCACCAGTGATACACGGGGAAACACCGGGGAGCTGTTTTTT. The encoded protein is CATSDTRGNTGELFF.

The gene calls are TRBV2 and TRBJ2-3; TRBD1 aligns across 7 bases. This CDR3 has 15 residues. J gave up 5 bases and V 9 bases, and 14 bases lay outside the gene matches. Germline-derived CDR1 and CDR2 are SNHLY and FYNNEI. CDR3 sequence (DNA): TGTGCCAGTCGCCCCCGCACAGGGGCTAGAGATACGCAGTATTTT. This codes for CASRPRTGARDTQYF.

The chain links TRBV7-6 to TRBJ2-1; D not resolved. V lost 0 bases and J 6 bases, leaving 9 bases between the germline ends. The V gene's germline CDR1 is SGHVS and CDR2 FNYEAQ. The CDR3 loop spans 14 amino acids. CDR3 sequence (DNA): TGTGCCAGCAGCTTAGCGAGCCACCTCAATGAGCAGTTCTTC. Amino acids: CASSLASHLNEQFF.

J is TRBJ2-7 and V is TRBV27, with D possibly being TRBD1 (5 bases). The CDR3 sequence is 16 residues long. The germline CDR1 and CDR2 sequences are MNHEY and SMNVEV (reference sequence). Deletions cut 1 base from V and 0 bases from J, with 13 bases between. The CDR3 nucleotides read TGTGCCAGCAGTTTATTGGGGCAGGTTAGCTCCTACGAGCAGTACTTC. Translated, it gives CASSLLGQVSSYEQYF.

This chain uses TRBV24-1 with TRBJ1-2, with D possibly TRBD1 on 6 matching bases. This CDR3 is 15 amino acids long. CDR1 and CDR2 (germline): KGHDR, SFDVKD. Trimming left V 3 bases short and J 4 bases short, with 14 bases between. The CDR3 coding sequence is TGTGCCACCAGTGATCCCAAGACAGGCACCTATGGCTACACCTTC. As protein: CATSDPKTGTYGYTF.

The chain joins TRBV9 to TRBJ2-3; D not resolved. Trimming shortened V by 2 bases and J by 3 bases, and 10 bases separated the two germline ends. CDR1 and CDR2 from the germline V gene are SGDLS and YYNGEE. The CDR3 extends over 14 amino acids. The CDR3 reads CASSVQPGTDTQYF. The CDR3 DNA is TGTGCCAGCAGCGTCCAGCCGGGTACAGATACGCAGTATTTT. Drawing the rest from reference TRBV9 and TRBJ2-3, the complete variable domain is DSGVTQTPKHLITATGQRVTLRCSPRSGDLSVYWYQQSLDQGLQFLIQYYNGEERAKGNILERFSAQQFPDLHSELNLSSLELGDSALYFCASSVQPGTDTQYFGPGTRLTVL.

The genes are TRBV7-2 and TRBJ2-7, with TRBD1 as a possible D gene (6 bases). The V and J ends lost 1 base and 4 bases respectively, with 14 bases between them. Germline V gives CDR1 SGHTA, CDR2 FQGNSA. This CDR3 is built from 15 residues. CDR3 residues: CASSLEPTGYYEQYF. In DNA, the CDR3 is TGTGCCAGCAGCTTAGAACCGACAGGTTATTACGAGCAGTACTTC.